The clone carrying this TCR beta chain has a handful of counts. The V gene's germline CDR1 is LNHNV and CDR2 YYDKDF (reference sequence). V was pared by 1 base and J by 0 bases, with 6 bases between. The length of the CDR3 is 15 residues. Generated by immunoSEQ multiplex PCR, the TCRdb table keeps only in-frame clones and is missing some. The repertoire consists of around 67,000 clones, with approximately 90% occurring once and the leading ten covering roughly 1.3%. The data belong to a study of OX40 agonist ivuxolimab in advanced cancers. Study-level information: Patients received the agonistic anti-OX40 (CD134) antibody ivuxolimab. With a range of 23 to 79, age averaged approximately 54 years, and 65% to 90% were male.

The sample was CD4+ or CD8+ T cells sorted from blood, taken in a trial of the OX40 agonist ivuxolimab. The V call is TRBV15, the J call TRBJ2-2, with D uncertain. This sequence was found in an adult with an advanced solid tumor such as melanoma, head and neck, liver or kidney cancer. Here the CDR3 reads CATSRGATNTGELFF. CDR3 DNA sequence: TGTGCCACCAGCAGAGGAGCGACGAACACCGGGGAGCTGTTTTTT.